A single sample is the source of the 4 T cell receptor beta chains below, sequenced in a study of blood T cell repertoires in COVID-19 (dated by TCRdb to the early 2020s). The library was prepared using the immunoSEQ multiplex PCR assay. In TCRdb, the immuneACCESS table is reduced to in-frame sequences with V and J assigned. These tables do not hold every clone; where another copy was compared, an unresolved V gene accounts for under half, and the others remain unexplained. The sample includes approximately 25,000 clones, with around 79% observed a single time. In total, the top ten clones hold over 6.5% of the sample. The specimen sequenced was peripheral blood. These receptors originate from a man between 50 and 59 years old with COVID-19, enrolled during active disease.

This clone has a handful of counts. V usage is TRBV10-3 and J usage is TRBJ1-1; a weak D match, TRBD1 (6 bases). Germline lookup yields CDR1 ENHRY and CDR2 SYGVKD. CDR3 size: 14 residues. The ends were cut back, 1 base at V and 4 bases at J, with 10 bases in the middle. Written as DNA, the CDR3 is TGTGCCATCAGTGAGTACAGGGATGGCACTGAAGCTTTCTTT. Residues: CAISEYRDGTEAFF.

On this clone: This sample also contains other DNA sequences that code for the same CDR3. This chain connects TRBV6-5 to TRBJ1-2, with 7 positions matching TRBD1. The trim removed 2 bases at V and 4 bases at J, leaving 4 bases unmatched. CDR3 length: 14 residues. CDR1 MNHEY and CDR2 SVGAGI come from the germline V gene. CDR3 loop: CASSYGGQPYGYTF. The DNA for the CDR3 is TGTGCCAGCAGTTACGGGGGACAGCCCTATGGCTACACCTTC.

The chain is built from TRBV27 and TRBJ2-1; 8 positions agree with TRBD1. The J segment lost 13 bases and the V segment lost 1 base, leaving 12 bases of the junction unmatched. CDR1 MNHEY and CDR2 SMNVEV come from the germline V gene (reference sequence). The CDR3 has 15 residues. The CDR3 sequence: CASSLWQGARLEQFF. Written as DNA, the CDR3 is TGTGCCAGCAGTTTATGGCAGGGGGCGCGATTAGAACAGTTCTTC.

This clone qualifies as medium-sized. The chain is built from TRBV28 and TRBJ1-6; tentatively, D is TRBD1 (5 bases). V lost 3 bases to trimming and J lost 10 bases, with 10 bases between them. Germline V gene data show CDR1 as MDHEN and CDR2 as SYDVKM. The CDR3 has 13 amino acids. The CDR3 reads CASSLGGWSPLHF. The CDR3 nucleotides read TGTGCCAGCAGTTTGGGGGGGTGGTCACCCCTCCACTTT.